This T cell receptor (beta chain) originates from a study of cytomegalovirus exposure and HLA in healthy donors. Notes on this clone: What it binds is unknown.

Here immunoSEQ multiplex PCR was the method, and the copy in TCRdb shows in-frame clones only, minus some. The sample has 40,000 to 55,000 clones; approximately 93% are singletons. The germline CDR1 and CDR2 sequences are MNHNS and SASEGT. The CDR3 length is 14 residues. V lost 4 bases, J lost 8 bases, and 17 bases lay in between. General study results and limits: Cytomegalovirus-associated TCR beta chains were listed, numbering 150 to 200.

J is TRBJ1-1 and V is TRBV6-1; the D gene is possibly TRBD1 (6 bases). The sequence came from a woman aged 18 to 35 in good health and CMV-seronegative. Material: PBMCs. CDR3 amino acids: CASSAWTASIEAFF. Here the CDR3 DNA reads TGTGCCAGCAGTGCTTGGACAGCCAGCATCGAAGCTTTCTTT.